This T cell receptor beta chain was identified in a study of T cell responses to AZD1222 COVID-19 vaccine. Overall study results and limits: Reportedly, nearly half the spike-specific TCRs target unmutated variant regions. Most donors were white British, females outnumbered males, and clonal diversity was possibly underestimated. Baseline seropositivity characterized only 5 or 6 AZD1222 recipients.

Points on this clone: Its antigen is not identified.

The CDR3 runs to 15 residues. Looked up from germline, CDR1 is SGHRS and CDR2 is YFSETQ. The V end lost 2 bases, the J end lost 3 bases, and 13 bases lay between the germline ends. Profiled with immunoSEQ multiplex PCR; TCRdb holds only in-frame clones, not every one. The data contain 110,000 or so clones, around 87% of them singletons. J is TRBJ2-3 and V is TRBV5-1; D is uncertain. This TCR was recovered from an adult in good health. Sequenced material: peripheral blood, taken on day 0 of AZD1222 vaccination. This CDR3 reads CASSFEALITDTQYF. In nucleotides, the CDR3 is TGCGCCAGCAGCTTCGAGGCCCTTATTACAGATACGCAGTATTTT.